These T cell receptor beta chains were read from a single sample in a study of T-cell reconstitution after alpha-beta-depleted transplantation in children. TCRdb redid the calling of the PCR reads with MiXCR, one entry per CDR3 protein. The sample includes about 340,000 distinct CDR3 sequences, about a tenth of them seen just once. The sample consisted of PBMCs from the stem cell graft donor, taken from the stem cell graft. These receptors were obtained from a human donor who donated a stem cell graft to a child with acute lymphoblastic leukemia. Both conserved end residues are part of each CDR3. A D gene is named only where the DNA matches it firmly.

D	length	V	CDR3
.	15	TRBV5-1	CASSLSRAGANVLTF
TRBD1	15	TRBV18	CASSPRQGGNSPLHF
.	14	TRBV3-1	CASSQDLLNTEAFF
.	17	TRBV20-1	CSARPLGPRATNEKLFF
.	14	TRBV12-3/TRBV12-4	CASSFLARDNTIYF
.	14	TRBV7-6	CASSNTAEAYEQYF
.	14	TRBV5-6	CASSHANLNTEAFF
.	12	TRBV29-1	CSSTFGNTEAFF
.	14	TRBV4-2	CASSQGRDSYEQYF
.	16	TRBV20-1	CSARERVGGAWTEAFF
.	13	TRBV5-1	CASSSPARNEQFF
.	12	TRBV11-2	CASSRGTGELFF
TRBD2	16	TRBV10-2	CASSEPWGLAGNEQYF
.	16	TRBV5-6	CASSLRTIRMNTEAFF
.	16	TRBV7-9	CASSDLLQLHLDTQYF
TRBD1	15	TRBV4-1	CASSQVSGGHTEAFF
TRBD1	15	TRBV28	CASKTGTASNQPQHF
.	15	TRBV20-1	CSARDPGGGADTQYF
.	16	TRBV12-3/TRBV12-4	CASSLLSGLGTGELFF
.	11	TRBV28	CASLSGAEQYF
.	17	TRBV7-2	CASSSGVGPYKNTEAFF
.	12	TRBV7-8	CASSFRSGTAFF
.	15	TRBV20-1	CSAIDLYRGSYEQYF
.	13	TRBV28	CASSPDPGRGYTF
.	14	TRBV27	CASSSYLSRGEQYF
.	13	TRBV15	CATSRGYDTEAFF
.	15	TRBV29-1	CSVEGHPPGGTEAFF
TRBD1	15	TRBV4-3	CASSHQGVSYNEQFF
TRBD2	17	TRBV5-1	CASSLAHTSGRPPTQYF
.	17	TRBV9	CASSGGALGPITDTQYF
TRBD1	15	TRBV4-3	CASSQDRTGIYEQYF
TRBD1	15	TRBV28	CASSPGTGRYYGYTF
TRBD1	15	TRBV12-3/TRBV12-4	CASSSSGQGWYEQYF
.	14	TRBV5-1	CASSRSFEANEQFF
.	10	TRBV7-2	CASTYYEAFF
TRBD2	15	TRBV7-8	CASSFASGSYNEQFF
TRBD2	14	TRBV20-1	CSARRLAGLDEQFF
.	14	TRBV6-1	CASNSGANNQPQHF
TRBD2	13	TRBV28	CASQRDGTDTQYF
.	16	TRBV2	CASSESWGSRNNEQFF
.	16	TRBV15	CATSRDLAGPSGELFF
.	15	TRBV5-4	CASSQSGRANEKLFF
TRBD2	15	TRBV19	CASSKLAGGLDEQYF
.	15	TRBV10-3	CAIRPDPGGTYEQYF
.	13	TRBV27	CASSSGQYYGYTF
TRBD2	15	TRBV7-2	CASSLAAGDPETQYF
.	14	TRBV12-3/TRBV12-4	CASSLQDAKNIQYF
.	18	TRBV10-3	CAITRTSPLTGGPDTQYF